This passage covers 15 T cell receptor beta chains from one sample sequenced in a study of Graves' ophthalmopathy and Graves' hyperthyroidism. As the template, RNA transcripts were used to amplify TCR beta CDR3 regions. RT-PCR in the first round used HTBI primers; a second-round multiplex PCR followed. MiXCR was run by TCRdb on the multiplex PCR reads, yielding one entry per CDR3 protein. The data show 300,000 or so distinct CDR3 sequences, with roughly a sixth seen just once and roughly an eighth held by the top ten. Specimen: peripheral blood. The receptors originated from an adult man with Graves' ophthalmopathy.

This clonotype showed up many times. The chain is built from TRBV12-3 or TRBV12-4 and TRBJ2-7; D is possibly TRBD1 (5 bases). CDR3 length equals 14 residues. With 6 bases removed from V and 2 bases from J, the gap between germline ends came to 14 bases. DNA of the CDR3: TGTGCCAGCAGCCGACAGATAGATACCTACGAGCAGTACTTC. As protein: CASSRQIDTYEQYF.

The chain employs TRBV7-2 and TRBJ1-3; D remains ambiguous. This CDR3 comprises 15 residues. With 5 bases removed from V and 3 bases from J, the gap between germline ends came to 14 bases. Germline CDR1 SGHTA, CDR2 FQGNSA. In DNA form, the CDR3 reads TGTGCCAGCAGCCGTGGACCAGCCGGTGGAAACACCATATATTTT. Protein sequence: CASSRGPAGGNTIYF.

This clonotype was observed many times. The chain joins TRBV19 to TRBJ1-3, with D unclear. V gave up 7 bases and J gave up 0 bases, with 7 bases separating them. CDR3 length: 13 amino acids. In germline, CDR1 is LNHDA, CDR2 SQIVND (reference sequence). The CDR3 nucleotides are TGTGCCAGTACAATAAACTCTGGAAACACCATATATTTT. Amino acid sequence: CASTINSGNTIYF.

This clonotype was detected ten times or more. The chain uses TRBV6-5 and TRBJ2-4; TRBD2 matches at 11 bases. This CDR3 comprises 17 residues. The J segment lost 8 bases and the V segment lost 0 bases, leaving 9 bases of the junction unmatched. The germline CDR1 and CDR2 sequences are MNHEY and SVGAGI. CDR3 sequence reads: CASSYSEPSGGRDIQYF. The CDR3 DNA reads TGTGCCAGCAGTTACTCGGAGCCTAGCGGGGGGCGGGACATTCAGTACTTC.

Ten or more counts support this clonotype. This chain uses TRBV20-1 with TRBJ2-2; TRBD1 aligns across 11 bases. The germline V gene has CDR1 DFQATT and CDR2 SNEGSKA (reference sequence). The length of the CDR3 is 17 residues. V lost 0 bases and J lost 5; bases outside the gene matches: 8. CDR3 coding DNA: TGCAGTGCTAGAGATCTAGGACAGGGGGCGCAGACCGGGGAGCTGTTTTTT. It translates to CSARDLGQGAQTGELFF.

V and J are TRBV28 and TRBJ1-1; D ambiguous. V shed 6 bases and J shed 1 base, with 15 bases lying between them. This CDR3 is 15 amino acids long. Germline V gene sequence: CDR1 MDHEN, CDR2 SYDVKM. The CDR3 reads CASSLTQQRNTEAFF. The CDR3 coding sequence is TGTGCCAGCAGCCTAACTCAACAGCGGAACACTGAAGCTTTCTTT. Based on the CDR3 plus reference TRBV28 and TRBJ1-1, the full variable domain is DVKVTQSSRYLVKRTGEKVFLECVQDMDHENMFWYRQDPGLGLRLIYFSYDVKMKEKGDIPEGYSVSREKKERFSLILESASTNQTSMYLCASSLTQQRNTEAFFGQGTRLTVV.

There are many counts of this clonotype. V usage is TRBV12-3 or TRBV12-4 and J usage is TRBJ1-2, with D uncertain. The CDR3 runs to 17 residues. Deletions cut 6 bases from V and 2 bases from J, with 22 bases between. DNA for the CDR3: TGTGCCAGCAGGGAGGATGGGAGGACTTTCCTCAACTATGGCTACACCTTC. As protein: CASREDGRTFLNYGYTF.

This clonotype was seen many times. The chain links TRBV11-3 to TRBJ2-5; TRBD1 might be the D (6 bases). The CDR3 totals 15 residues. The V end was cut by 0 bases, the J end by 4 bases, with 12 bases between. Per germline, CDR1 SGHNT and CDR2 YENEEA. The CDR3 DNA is TGTGCCAGCAGCTTAGATTATCAAGGGGGAGAGACCCAGTACTTC. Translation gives CASSLDYQGGETQYF.

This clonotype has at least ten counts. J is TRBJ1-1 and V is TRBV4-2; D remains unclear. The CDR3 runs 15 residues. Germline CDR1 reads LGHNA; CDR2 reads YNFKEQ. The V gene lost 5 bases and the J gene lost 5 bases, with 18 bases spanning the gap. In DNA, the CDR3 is TGTGCCAGCAGCTCTCCTGGCAGCCGCGGGACTGAAGCTTTCTTT. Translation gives CASSSPGSRGTEAFF.

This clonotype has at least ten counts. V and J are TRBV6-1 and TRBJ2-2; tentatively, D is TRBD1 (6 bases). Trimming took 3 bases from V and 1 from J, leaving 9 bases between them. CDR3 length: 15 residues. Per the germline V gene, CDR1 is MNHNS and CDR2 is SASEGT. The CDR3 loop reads CASSDPTGNTGELFF. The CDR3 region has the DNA TGTGCCAGCAGTGACCCGACAGGGAACACCGGGGAGCTGTTTTTT.

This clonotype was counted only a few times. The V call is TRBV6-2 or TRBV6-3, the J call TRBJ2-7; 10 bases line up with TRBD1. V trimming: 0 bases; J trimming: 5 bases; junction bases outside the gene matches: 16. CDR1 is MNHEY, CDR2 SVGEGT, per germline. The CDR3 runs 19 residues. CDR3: CASSYSHAPGDRGRDEQYF. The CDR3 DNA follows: TGTGCCAGCAGTTACTCGCACGCCCCAGGGGACAGGGGCAGGGACGAGCAGTACTTC.

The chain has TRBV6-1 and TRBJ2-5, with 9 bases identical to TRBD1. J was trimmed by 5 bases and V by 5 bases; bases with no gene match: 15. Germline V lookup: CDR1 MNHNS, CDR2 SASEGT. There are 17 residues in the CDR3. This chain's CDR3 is CASSPGDRVYFLETQYF. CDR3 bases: TGTGCCAGCAGTCCGGGGGACAGGGTTTATTTTTTGGAGACCCAGTACTTC.

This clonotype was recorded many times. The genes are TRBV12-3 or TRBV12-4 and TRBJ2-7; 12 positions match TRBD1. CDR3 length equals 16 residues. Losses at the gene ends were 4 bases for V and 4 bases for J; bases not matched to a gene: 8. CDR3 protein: CASSSWDRGLQYEQYF. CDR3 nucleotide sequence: TGTGCCAGCAGTTCATGGGACAGGGGGCTTCAATACGAGCAGTACTTC.

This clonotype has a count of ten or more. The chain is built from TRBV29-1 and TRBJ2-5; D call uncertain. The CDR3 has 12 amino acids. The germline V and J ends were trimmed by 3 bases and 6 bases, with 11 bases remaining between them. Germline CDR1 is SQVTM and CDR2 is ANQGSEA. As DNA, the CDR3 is TGCAGCGTTGATGGCCAAGACAAGACCCAGTACTTC. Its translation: CSVDGQDKTQYF.

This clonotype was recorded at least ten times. The CDR3 here is CATSGTGAYEQYF. In DNA, the CDR3 is TGTGCCACCTCAGGGACAGGGGCCTACGAGCAGTACTTC. J is TRBJ2-7 and V is TRBV24-1; TRBD1 agrees at 10 bases. The CDR3 loop spans 13 amino acids. CDR1 and CDR2 from the germline V gene are KGHDR and SFDVKD. Trimming removed 9 bases from V and 2 bases from J; junction bases left unmatched: 3.